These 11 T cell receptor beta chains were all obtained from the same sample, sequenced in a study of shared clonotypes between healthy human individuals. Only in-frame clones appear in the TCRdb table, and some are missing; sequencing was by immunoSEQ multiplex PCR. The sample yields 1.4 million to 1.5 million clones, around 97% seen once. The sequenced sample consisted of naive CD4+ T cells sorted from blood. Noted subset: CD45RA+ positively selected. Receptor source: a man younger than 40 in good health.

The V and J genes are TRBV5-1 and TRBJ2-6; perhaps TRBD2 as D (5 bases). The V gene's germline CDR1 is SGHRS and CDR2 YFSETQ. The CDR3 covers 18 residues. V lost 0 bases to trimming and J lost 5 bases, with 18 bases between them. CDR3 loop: CASSLVLGRTERANVLTF. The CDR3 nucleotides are TGCGCCAGCAGCTTGGTTTTAGGGAGAACCGAGAGGGCCAACGTCCTGACTTTC. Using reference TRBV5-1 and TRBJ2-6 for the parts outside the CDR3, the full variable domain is KAGVTQTPRYLIKTRGQQVTLSCSPISGHRSVSWYQQTPGQGLQFLFEYFSETQRNKGNFPGRFSGRQFSNSRSEMNVSTLELGDSALYLCASSLVLGRTERANVLTFGAGSRLTVL.

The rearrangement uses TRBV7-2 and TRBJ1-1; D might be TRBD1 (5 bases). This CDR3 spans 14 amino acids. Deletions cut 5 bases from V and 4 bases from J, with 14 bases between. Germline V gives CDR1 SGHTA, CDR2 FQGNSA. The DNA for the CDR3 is TGTGCCAGCAGCCCCAGGGATTTGAGCACTGAAGCTTTCTTT. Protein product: CASSPRDLSTEAFF.

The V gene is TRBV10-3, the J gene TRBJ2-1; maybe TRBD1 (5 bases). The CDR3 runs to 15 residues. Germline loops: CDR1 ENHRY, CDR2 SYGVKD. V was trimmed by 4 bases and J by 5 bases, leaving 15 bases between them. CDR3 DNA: TGTGCCATCAGTGTGGGGCTGAGCCTAGACAATGAGCAGTTCTTC. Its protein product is CAISVGLSLDNEQFF.

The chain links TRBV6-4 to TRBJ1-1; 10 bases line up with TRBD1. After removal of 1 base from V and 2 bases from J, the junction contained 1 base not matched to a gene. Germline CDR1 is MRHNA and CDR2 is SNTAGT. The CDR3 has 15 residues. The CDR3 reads CASSDLTGGNTEAFF. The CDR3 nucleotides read TGTGCCAGCAGTGACTTGACAGGGGGCAACACTGAAGCTTTCTTT.

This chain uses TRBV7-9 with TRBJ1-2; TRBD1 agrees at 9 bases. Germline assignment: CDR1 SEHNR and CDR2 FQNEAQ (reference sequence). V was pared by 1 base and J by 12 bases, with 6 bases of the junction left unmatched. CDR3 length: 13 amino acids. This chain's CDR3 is CASSLGGQGINTF. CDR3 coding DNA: TGTGCCAGCAGCTTAGGGGGACAGGGAATTAACACCTTC.

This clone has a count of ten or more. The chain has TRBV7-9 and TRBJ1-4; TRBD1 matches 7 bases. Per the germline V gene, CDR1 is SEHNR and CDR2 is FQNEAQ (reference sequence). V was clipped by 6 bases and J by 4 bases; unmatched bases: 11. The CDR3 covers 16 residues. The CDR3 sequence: CASSNRRDSYNEKLFF. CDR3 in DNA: TGTGCCAGCAGTAATCGGCGGGACAGCTATAATGAAAAACTGTTTTTT.

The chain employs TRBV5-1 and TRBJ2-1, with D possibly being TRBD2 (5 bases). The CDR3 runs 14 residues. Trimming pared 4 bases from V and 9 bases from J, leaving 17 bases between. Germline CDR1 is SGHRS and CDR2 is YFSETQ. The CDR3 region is CASSHGGRWGEQFF. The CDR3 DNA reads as TGCGCCAGCAGCCACGGAGGACGGTGGGGTGAGCAGTTCTTC.

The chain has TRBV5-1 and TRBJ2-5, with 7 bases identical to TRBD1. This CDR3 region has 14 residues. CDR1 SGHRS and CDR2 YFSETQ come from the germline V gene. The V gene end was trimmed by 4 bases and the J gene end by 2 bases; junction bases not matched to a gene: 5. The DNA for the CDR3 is TGCGCCAGCAGCAGCCGGGACAGACAAGAGACCCAGTACTTC. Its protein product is CASSSRDRQETQYF.

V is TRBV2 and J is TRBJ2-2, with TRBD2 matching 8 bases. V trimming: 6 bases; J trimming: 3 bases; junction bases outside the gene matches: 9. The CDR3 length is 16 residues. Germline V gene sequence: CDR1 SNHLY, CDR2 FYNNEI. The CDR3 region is CASRKATSGHTGELFF. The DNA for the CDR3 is TGTGCCAGCAGGAAAGCTACTAGCGGACACACCGGGGAGCTGTTTTTT.

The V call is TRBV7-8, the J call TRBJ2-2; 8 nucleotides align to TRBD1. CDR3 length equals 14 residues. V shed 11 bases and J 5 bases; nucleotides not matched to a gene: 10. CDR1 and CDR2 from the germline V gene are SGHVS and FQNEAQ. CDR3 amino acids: CASPGQVQTGELFF. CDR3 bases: TGTGCCTCGCCGGGACAGGTCCAGACCGGGGAGCTGTTTTTT. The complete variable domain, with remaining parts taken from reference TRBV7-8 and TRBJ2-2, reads GAGVSQSPRYKVAKRGQDVALRCDPISGHVSLFWYQQALGQGPEFLTYFQNEAQLDKSGLPSDRFFAERPEGSVSTLKIQRTQQEDSAVYLCASPGQVQTGELFFGEGSRLTVL.

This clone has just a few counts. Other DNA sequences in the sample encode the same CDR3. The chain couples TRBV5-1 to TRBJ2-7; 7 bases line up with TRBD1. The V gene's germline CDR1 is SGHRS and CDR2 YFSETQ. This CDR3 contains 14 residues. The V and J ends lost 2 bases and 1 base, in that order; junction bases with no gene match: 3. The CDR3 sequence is CASSLTGDSYEQYF. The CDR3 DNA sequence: TGCGCCAGCAGCTTAACAGGGGATTCCTACGAGCAGTACTTC.